Listed below are T cell receptor beta chains from one sample, sequenced in a study of CD4+ T cells in melanoma. This table comes from immunoSEQ multiplex PCR, and its TCRdb copy is limited to in-frame clones, with some not included. Of 15,000 to 20,000 clones listed, about 72% are singletons. Source material: cells from a culture (not recorded whether cultured in vitro). These receptors originate from a human donor with melanoma. CDR3s include the opening cysteine and the closing phenylalanine or tryptophan. D genes are given only for firm matches. Rows give clone size only sometimes, using once, few, many, or a class for an expanded clone.

j_call d_call clone_size v_call cdr3_nt cdr3_aa
TRBJ1-4 - - TRBV30 TGTGCCTGGAGTTCACAGTATCTAACTAATGAAAAACTGTTTTTT CAWSSQYLTNEKLFF
TRBJ2-3 TRBD2 - TRBV5-8 TGTGCCAGCAGCGTGGGGACTAGCGGGGTCCCTAGCACAGATACGCAGTATTTT CASSVGTSGVPSTDTQYF
TRBJ1-5 - - TRBV19 TGTGCCAGTAGTATGGGTACCGGGGCCAGGGGCAATCAGCCCCAGCATTTT CASSMGTGARGNQPQHF
TRBJ1-2 TRBD1 few TRBV2 TGTGCCAGCAGCGTACAGGGGAACTATGGCTACACCTTC CASSVQGNYGYTF
TRBJ1-2 TRBD1 - TRBV4-1 TGCGCCAGCAGCCAACCAGGGACAGGAGGCTACACCTTC CASSQPGTGGYTF
TRBJ1-1 - - TRBV7-9 TGTGCCAGCAGCATCTCAGGGTTAAGGAACACTGAAGCTTTCTTT CASSISGLRNTEAFF
TRBJ1-1 - - TRBV2 TGTGCCAGCATCTCGTTGAGAGAGGCTTTCTTT CASISLREAFF
TRBJ2-3 - - TRBV6-1 TGTGCCAGCAGTGAAATAGATTCCCATACGCAGTATTTT CASSEIDSHTQYF
TRBJ2-1 - - TRBV4-1 TGCGCCAGCAGCCAAACCGGGACACCGTACAATGAGCAGTTCTTC CASSQTGTPYNEQFF
TRBJ2-3 TRBD2 - TRBV4-1 TGCGCCAGCAGGCTAGCGGGGATATTAGGCACAGATACGCAGTATTTT CASRLAGILGTDTQYF
TRBJ2-1 TRBD1 - TRBV7-3 TGTGCCAGCAGCCTCACAGGGGGCCCCTACAATGAGCAGTTCTTC CASSLTGGPYNEQFF
TRBJ1-5 - - TRBV2 TGTGCCAGCAGTGGCCCTGCCGGGGGTCAGCCCCAGCATTTT CASSGPAGGQPQHF
TRBJ2-7 TRBD2 - TRBV6-1 TGTGCCAGCAGTGCCCGACTAGCCCCGGCCTACGAGCAGTACTTC CASSARLAPAYEQYF
TRBJ2-7 - - TRBV5-6 TGTGCCAGCAGCTCGTGGGCTTACGAGCAGTACTTC CASSSWAYEQYF
TRBJ1-1 - - TRBV5-5 TGTGCCAGCAGCTTCTGGGGAACTGAAGCTTTCTTT CASSFWGTEAFF
TRBJ2-7 - - TRBV4-2 TGTGCCAGCAGCCAAGATGGGGGGCCCTACGAGCAGTACTTC CASSQDGGPYEQYF
TRBJ2-7 - few TRBV5-5 TGTGCCAGCAGCTCCACCCCCTTTGCGGGGAAAGGGGTAGAGCAGTACTTC CASSSTPFAGKGVEQYF
TRBJ2-7 TRBD2 - TRBV4-1 TGCGCCAGCAGCCAAGGTCGACTAGCGGGGGGGCCGTACGAGCAGTACTTC CASSQGRLAGGPYEQYF
TRBJ1-2 - few TRBV10-2 TGCGCCAGCAGTGAAGGCAGGATCGGAGGCTACACCTTC CASSEGRIGGYTF
TRBJ2-1 - - TRBV25-1 TGTGCCAGCAGTGACAGGGGATTCTCCTACAATGAGCAGTTCTTC CASSDRGFSYNEQFF
TRBJ2-1 - few TRBV19 TGTGCCAGTAGTATCAATCAGGGCATAAATGAGCAGTTCTTC CASSINQGINEQFF
TRBJ2-7 TRBD1 - TRBV5-5 TGTGCCAGCAGCCTCATAGGTGGTCAGGGGGTGAGAGAGCAGTACTTC CASSLIGGQGVREQYF
TRBJ2-7 TRBD2 few TRBV5-8 TGTGCCAGCAGGAGCGGGGTCTACGGCGAGCAGTACTTC CASRSGVYGEQYF
TRBJ1-1 - - TRBV15 TGTGCCACCAGCAGATCGTTTCACAGGGTAGGGGACACTGAAGCTTTCTTT CATSRSFHRVGDTEAFF
TRBJ2-7 - - TRBV30 TGTGCCTGGAGCCGTGGACGGAACGAGCAGTACTTC CAWSRGRNEQYF
TRBJ2-3 TRBD1 once TRBV4-1 TGCGCCAGCAGATGGGACAGGGGTACAGATACGCAGTATTTT CASRWDRGTDTQYF
TRBJ1-6 - - TRBV9 TGTGCCAGCAGCGCCCGACAGCTATATTCACCCCTCCACTTT CASSARQLYSPLHF
TRBJ2-3 TRBD2 - TRBV29-1 TGCAGCGTTGGAGCGGGGGGCACAGATACGCAGTATTTT CSVGAGGTDTQYF
TRBJ2-7 - once TRBV27 TGTGCCAGCAGTCCCCTGATGGGGGCCAGATTAGTGAGAAACTCCTACGAGCAGTACTTC CASSPLMGARLVRNSYEQYF
TRBJ2-3 TRBD1 - TRBV30 TGTGCCTGGTCCCCCCCGGACAGGGTGGCAGATACGCAGTATTTT CAWSPPDRVADTQYF
TRBJ2-2 - - TRBV6-1 TGTGCCAGCAGTGAAGGGGGGGCGAACACCGGGGAGCTGTTTTTT CASSEGGANTGELFF
TRBJ2-7 - once TRBV6-5 TGTGCCAGCAGTACCCCAGGCCTTTCCTACGAGCAGTACTTC CASSTPGLSYEQYF
TRBJ2-7 - - TRBV2 TGTGCCAGCGGAAAACGGGAGCAGTACTTC CASGKREQYF
TRBJ2-3 TRBD1 - TRBV11-3 TGTGCCAGCAGCCTGGGACAGCGAACAGATACGCAGTATTTT CASSLGQRTDTQYF
TRBJ1-2 TRBD1 - TRBV6-6 TGTGCCAGCAGCCCGACAGGGCGTGTCTTGCCCACCTTC CASSPTGRVLPTF
TRBJ2-3 - - TRBV19 TGTGCCAGTAGTATAGGAGGGGCCGCGGGGACCTTCACAGATACGCAGTATTTT CASSIGGAAGTFTDTQYF
TRBJ2-3 TRBD2 medium-sized TRBV4-2 TGTGCCAGCAGCCGATCCTCAGCGGGGGGCCTGTCGGATACGCAGTATTTT CASSRSSAGGLSDTQYF
TRBJ1-5 - - TRBV19 TGTGCCAGTAGTGTTCGGGGGAATCAGCCCCAGCATTTT CASSVRGNQPQHF
TRBJ2-7 - - TRBV5-1 TGCGCCAGCAAGGAGGCCTACGAGCAGTACTTC CASKEAYEQYF